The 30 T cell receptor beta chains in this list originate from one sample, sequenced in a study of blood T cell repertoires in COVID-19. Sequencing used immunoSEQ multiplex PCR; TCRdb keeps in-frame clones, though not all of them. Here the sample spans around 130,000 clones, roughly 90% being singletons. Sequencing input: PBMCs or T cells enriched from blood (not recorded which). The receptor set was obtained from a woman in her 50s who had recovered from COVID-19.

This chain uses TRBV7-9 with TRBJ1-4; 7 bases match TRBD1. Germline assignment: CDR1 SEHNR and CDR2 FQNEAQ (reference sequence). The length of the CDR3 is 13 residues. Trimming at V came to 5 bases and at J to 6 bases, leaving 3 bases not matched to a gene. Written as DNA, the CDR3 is TGTGCCAGCAGCGATACAGGGGATGAAAAACTGTTTTTT. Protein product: CASSDTGDEKLFF.

As DNA, the CDR3 is TGTGCCAGCAGCCTGCCTACTAGCGGGGGGAGGTCAGATACGCAGTATTTT. Protein sequence: CASSLPTSGGRSDTQYF. V gene TRBV5-4 combines with J gene TRBJ2-3, with 12 bases matching TRBD2. There are 17 residues in the CDR3. V trimming: 4 bases; J trimming: 4 bases; junction bases outside the gene matches: 10. Germline V gene data show CDR1 as SGHNT and CDR2 as YYREEE (reference sequence). Drawing the rest from reference TRBV5-4 and TRBJ2-3, the complete variable domain is ETGVTQSPTHLIKTRGQQVTLRCSSQSGHNTVSWYQQALGQGPQFIFQYYREEENGRGNFPPRFSGLQFPNYSSELNVNALELDDSALYLCASSLPTSGGRSDTQYFGPGTRLTVL.

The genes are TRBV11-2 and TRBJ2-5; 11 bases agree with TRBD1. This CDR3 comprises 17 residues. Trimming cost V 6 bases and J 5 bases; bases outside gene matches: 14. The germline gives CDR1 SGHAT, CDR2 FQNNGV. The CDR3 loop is CASRRPGQGVFRETQYF. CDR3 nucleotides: TGTGCCAGCAGGCGCCCGGGACAGGGGGTTTTCAGGGAGACCCAGTACTTC.

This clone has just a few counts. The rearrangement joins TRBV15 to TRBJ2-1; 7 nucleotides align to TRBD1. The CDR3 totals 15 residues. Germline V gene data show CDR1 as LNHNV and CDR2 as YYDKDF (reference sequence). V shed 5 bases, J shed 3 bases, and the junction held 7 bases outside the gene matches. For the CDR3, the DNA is TGTGCCACCAGCCGATCGACAGGGAGCTACAATGAGCAGTTCTTC. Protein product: CATSRSTGSYNEQFF.

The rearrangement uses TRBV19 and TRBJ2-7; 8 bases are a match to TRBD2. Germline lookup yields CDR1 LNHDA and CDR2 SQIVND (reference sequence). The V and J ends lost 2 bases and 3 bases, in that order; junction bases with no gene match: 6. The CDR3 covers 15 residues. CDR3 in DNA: TGTGCCAGTAGTATAAAAGCGGGGGCATACTACGAGCAGTACTTC. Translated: CASSIKAGAYYEQYF.

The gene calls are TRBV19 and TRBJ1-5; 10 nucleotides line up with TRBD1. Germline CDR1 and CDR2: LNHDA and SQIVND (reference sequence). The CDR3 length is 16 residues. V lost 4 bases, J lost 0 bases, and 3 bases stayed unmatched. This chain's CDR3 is CASSTDRGDSNQPQHF. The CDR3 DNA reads TGTGCCAGTAGTACGGACAGGGGGGATAGCAATCAGCCCCAGCATTTT.

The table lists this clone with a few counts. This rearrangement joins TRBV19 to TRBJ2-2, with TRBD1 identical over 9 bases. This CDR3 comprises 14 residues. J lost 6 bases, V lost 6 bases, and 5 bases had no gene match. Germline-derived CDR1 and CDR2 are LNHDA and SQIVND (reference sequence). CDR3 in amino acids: CASRGQGSPGELFF. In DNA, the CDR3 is TGTGCCAGTAGGGGACAGGGTAGCCCCGGGGAGCTGTTTTTT. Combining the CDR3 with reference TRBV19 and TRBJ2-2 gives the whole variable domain DGGITQSPKYLFRKEGQNVTLSCEQNLNHDAMYWYRQDPGQGLRLIYYSQIVNDFQKGDIAEGYSVSREKKESFPLTVTSAQKNPTAFYLCASRGQGSPGELFFGEGSRLTVL.

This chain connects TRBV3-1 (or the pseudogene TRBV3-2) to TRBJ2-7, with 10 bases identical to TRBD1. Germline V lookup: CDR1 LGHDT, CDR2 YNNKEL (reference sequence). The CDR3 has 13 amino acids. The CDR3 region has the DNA TGTGCGACCGACCGGGACAGGGGTTACGAGCAGTACTTC. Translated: CATDRDRGYEQYF.

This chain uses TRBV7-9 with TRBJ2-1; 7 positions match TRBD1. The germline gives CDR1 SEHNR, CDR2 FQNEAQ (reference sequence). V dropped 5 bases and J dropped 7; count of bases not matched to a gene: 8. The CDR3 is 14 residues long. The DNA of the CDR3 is TGTGCCAGCAGCCCGGACAGGACAGAAAATGAGCAGTTCTTC. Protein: CASSPDRTENEQFF. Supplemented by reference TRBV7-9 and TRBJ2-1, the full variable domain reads DTGVSQNPRHKITKRGQNVTFRCDPISEHNRLYWYRQTLGQGPEFLTYFQNEAQLEKSRLLSDRFSAERPKGSFSTLEIQRTEQGDSAMYLCASSPDRTENEQFFGPGTRLTVL.

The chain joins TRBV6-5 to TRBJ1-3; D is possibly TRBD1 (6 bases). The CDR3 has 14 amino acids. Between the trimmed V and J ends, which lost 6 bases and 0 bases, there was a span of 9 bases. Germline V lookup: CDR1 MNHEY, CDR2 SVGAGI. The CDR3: CASRETGSGNTIYF. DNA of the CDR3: TGTGCCAGCAGGGAGACAGGCTCTGGAAACACCATATATTTT.

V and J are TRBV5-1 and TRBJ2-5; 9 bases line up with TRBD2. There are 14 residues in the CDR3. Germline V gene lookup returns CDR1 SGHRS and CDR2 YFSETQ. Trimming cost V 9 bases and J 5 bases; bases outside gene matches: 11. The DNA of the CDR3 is TGCGCCACCGGCACCGGGACTAGCCTGGAGACCCAGTACTTC. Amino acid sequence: CATGTGTSLETQYF. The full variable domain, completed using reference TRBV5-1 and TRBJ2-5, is KAGVTQTPRYLIKTRGQQVTLSCSPISGHRSVSWYQQTPGQGLQFLFEYFSETQRNKGNFPGRFSGRQFSNSRSEMNVSTLELGDSALYLCATGTGTSLETQYFGPGTRLLVL.

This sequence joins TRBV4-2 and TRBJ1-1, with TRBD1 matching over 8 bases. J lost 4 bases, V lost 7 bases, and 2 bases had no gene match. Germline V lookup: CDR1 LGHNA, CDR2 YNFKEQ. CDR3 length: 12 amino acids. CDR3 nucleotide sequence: TGTGCCAGCAACAGGGGGAGCACTGAAGCTTTCTTT. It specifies CASNRGSTEAFF.

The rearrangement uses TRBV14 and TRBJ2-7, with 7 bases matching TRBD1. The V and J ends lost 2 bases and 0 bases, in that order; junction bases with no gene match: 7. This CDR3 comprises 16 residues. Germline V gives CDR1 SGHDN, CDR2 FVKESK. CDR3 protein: CASSQRTGLSSYEQYF. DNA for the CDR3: TGTGCCAGCAGCCAAAGGACAGGTTTGAGCTCCTACGAGCAGTACTTC.

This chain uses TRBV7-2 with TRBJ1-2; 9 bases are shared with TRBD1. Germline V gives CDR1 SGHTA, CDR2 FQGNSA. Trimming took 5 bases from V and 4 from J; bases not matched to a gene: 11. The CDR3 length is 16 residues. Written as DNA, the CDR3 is TGTGCCAGCAGCCCCACCGGGACAGGGCCGACCTATGGCTACACCTTC. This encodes CASSPTGTGPTYGYTF.

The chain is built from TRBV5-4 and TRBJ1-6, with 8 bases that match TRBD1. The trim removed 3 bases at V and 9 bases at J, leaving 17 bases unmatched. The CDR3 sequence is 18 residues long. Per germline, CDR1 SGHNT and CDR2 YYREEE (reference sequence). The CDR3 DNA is TGTGCCAGCAGCTACACAGGGGGTTATCCGGGTGGTACTTCACCCCTCCACTTT. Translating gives CASSYTGGYPGGTSPLHF.

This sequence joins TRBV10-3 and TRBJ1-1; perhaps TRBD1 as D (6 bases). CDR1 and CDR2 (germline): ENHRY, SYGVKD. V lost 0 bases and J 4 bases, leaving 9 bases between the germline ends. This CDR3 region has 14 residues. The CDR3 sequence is CAISESGAGTEAFF. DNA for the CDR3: TGTGCCATCAGTGAGTCGGGGGCGGGCACTGAAGCTTTCTTT.

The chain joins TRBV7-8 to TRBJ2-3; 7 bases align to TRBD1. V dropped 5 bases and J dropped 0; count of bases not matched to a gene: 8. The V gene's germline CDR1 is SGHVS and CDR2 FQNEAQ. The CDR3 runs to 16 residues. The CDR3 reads CASSPLDRSSTDTQYF. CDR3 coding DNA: TGTGCCAGCAGCCCCCTGGACAGGAGTAGCACAGATACGCAGTATTTT.

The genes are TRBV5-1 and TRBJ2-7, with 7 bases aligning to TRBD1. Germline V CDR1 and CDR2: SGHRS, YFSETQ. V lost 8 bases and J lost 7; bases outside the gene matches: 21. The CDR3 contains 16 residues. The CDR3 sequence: CARLYNTGQSSVEQYF. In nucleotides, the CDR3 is TGCGCCAGGCTATATAACACGGGACAGTCATCGGTGGAGCAGTACTTC.

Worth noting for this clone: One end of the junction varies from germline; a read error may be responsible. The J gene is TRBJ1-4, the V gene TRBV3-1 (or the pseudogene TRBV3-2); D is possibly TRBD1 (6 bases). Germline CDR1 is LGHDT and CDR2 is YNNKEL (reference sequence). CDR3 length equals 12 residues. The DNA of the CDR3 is TGTGCCAGCAGCCGGTATTCCGGGACAAGGGTTTTT. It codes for CASSRYSGTRVF.

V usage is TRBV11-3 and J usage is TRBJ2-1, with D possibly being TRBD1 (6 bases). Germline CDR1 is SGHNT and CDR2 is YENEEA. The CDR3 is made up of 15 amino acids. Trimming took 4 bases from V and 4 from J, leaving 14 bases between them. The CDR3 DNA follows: TGTGCCAGCAGCTCACAGGGTGGGGGATACAATGAGCAGTTCTTC. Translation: CASSSQGGGYNEQFF. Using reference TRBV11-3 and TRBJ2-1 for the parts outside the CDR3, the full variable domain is EAGVVQSPRYKIIEKKQPVAFWCNPISGHNTLYWYLQNLGQGPELLIRYENEEAVDDSQLPKDRFSAERLKGVDSTLKIQPAELGDSAVYLCASSSQGGGYNEQFFGPGTRLTVL.

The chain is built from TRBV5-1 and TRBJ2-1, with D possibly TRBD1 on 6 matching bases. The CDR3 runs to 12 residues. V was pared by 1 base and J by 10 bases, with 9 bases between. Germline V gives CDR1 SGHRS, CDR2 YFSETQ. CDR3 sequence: CASSLIGQEQFF. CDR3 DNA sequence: TGCGCCAGCAGCTTGATTGGACAGGAGCAGTTCTTC.

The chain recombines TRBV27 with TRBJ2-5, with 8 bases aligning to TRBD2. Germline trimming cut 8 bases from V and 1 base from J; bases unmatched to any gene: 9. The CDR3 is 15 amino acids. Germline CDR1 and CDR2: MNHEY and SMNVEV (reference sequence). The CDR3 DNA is TGTGCCAGCGCCTTTCTCGGGAGGGTCCAAGAGACCCAGTACTTC. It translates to CASAFLGRVQETQYF.

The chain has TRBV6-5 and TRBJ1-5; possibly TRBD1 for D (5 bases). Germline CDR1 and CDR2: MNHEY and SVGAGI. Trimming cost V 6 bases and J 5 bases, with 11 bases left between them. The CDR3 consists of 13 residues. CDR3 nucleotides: TGTGCCAGCAGCCGTGACAGTTATCAGCCCCAGCATTTT. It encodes CASSRDSYQPQHF.

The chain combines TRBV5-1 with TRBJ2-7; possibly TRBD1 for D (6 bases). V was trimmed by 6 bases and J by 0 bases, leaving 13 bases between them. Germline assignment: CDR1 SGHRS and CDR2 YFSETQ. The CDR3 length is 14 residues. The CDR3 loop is CASTIGDNSYEQYF. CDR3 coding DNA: TGCGCCAGCACGATTGGGGACAACTCCTACGAGCAGTACTTC.

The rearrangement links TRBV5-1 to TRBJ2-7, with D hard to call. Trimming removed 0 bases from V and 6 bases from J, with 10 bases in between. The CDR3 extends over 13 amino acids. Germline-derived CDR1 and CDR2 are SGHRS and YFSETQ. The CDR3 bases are TGCGCCAGCAGCTTGGGGCAGGTGGGCGAGCAGTACTTC. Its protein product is CASSLGQVGEQYF.

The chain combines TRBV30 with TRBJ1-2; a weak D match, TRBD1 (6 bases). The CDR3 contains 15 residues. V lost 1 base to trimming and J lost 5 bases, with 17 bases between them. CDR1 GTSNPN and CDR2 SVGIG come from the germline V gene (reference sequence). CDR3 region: CAWSETGGGPYGYTF. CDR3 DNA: TGTGCCTGGAGTGAGACAGGCGGGGGACCTTATGGCTACACCTTC. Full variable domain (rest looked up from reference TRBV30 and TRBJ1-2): SQTIHQWPATLVQPVGSPLSLECTVEGTSNPNLYWYRQAAGRGLQLLFYSVGIGQISSEVPQNLSASRPQDRQFILSSKKLLLSDSGFYLCAWSETGGGPYGYTFGSGTRLTVV.

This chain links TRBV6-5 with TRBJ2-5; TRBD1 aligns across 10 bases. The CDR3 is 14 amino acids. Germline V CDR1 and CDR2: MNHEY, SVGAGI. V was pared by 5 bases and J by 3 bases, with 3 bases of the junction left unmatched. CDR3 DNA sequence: TGTGCCAGCAGTACCGGGACAGGGGAAGAGACCCAGTACTTC. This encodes CASSTGTGEETQYF.

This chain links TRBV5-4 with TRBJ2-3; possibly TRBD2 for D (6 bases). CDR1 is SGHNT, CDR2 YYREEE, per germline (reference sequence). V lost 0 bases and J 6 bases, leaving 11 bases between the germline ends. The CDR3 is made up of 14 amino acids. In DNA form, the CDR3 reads TGTGCCAGCAGCTTGGGCGGGGCGGGGGATACGCAGTATTTT. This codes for CASSLGGAGDTQYF.

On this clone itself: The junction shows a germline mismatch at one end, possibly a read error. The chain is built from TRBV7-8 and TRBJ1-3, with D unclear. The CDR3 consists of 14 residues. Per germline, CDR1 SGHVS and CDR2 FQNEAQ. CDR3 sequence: CASSLAGVGDTIYF. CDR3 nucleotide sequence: TGTGCCAGCAGCTTAGCTGGCGTTGGAGACACCATATATTTT.

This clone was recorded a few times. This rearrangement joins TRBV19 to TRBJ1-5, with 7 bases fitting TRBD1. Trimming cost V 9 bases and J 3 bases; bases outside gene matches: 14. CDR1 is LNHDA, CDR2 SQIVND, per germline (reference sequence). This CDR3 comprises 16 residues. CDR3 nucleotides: TGTGCCAGCTCGCCGCATCAAACAGGGGACAATCAGCCCCAGCATTTT. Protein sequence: CASSPHQTGDNQPQHF.